The next 18 T cell receptor beta chains were all read from a single sample in a study of identical twins. TCRdb called the 5' RACE reads again in MiXCR, with one record for every CDR3 protein. The data hold 510,000 or so distinct CDR3 sequences, with over 12% observed a single time. These sequences were also reported in another study, on yellow fever vaccine responses in identical twins.

Sequenced material: CD4+ T cells sorted from blood. The receptors were gathered from a young woman in good health.

In this sample, this clonotype turned up a few times. V usage is TRBV5-1 and J usage is TRBJ2-3; 7 positions agree with TRBD2. Germline V gives CDR1 SGHRS, CDR2 YFSETQ. V lost 5 bases, J lost 4 bases, and 7 bases stayed unmatched. This CDR3 has 14 amino acids. CDR3 DNA: TGCGCCAGCAGAGGTGGGAGGGTAGCAGATACGCAGTATTTT. It translates to CASRGGRVADTQYF.

This clonotype was detected a few times. The chain employs TRBV7-9 and TRBJ2-1; 11 nucleotides match TRBD2. This CDR3 is 16 amino acids long. CDR1 and CDR2 (germline): SEHNR, FQNEAQ (reference sequence). The V and J ends lost 1 base and 10 bases, in that order; junction bases with no gene match: 9. CDR3 DNA: TGTGCCAGCAGCTTAGTGCTAGCGGGGGGCCAGCGCGAGCAGTTCTTC. Protein sequence: CASSLVLAGGQREQFF.

This clonotype showed up just once. The rearrangement joins TRBV5-6 to TRBJ2-7; 8 bases fit TRBD1. Germline V CDR1 and CDR2: SGHDT, YYEEEE. With V trimmed by 3 bases and J by 2 bases, 4 bases remained unmatched. The CDR3 loop spans 14 amino acids. In DNA, the CDR3 is TGTGCCAGCAGCTCCTGGACAGGGCCCTACGAGCAGTACGTC. It translates to CASSSWTGPYEQYV.

The chain uses TRBV28 and TRBJ2-1; 10 bases map to TRBD2. Trimming took 10 bases from V and 1 from J; bases not matched to a gene: 7. This CDR3 has 15 amino acids. The germline V gene encodes CDR1 MDHEN and CDR2 SYDVKM. As DNA, the CDR3 is TGTGCCACAATCGCTAGCGGGGGATCCTACAATGAGCAGTTCTTC. It is translated as CATIASGGSYNEQFF.

The V call is TRBV10-3, the J call TRBJ2-1, with 9 positions matching TRBD1. Germline V CDR1 and CDR2: ENHRY, SYGVKD. Unmatched junction bases numbered 15, after V lost 5 bases and J lost 13 bases. This CDR3 has 15 residues. CDR3 coding DNA: TGTGCCATCAGTCAGCCGGGACAGGGTTACGGTAGCCAGTTCTTC. The encoded protein is CAISQPGQGYGSQFF.

This clonotype was observed many times. The V call is TRBV11-2, the J call TRBJ2-1; D unclear. V gave up 3 bases and J gave up 12 bases, with 15 bases separating them. The germline CDR1 and CDR2 sequences are SGHAT and FQNNGV. The CDR3 spans 13 residues. In nucleotides, the CDR3 is TGTGCCAGCAGCTTCGATCCCCAGGTAGGGCAGTTCTTC. It specifies CASSFDPQVGQFF.

The J gene is TRBJ2-2, the V gene TRBV29-1; TRBD1 agrees at 10 bases. The V and J ends lost 5 bases and 1 base, in that order; junction bases with no gene match: 4. Germline values: CDR1 SQVTM, CDR2 ANQGSEA. The CDR3 runs to 15 residues. CDR3 nucleotide sequence: TGCAGCGTTCCGAGGACAGGGGGGAACACCGGGGAGCTGTTTTTT. The encoded protein is CSVPRTGGNTGELFF.

This chain joins TRBV14 and TRBJ2-1; D gene ambiguous. This CDR3 is 15 amino acids long. The germline V gene has CDR1 SGHDN and CDR2 FVKESK. Trimming left V 0 bases short and J 6 bases short, with 12 bases between. CDR3 nucleotides: TGTGCCAGCAGCCAAGATCAGGTGGTAGGCAATGAGCAGTTCTTC. Protein sequence: CASSQDQVVGNEQFF.

This clonotype was observed a handful of times. The V and J genes are TRBV12-3 or TRBV12-4 and TRBJ1-6; no firm D call. The CDR3 runs to 13 residues. V lost 1 base and J lost 14, with 12 bases in between. DNA for the CDR3: TGTGCCAGCAGTTTAGTCGCCCCTGGAACCCTCCACTTT. Translated, it gives CASSLVAPGTLHF.

The table lists this clonotype with a few counts. The rearrangement uses TRBV12-3 or TRBV12-4 and TRBJ1-2; no clear D. V was pared by 3 bases and J by 7 bases, with 12 bases between. This CDR3 is built from 13 residues. CDR3 DNA: TGTGCCAGCAGTTTTGAGTCCATAGGTGGCTACACCTTC. It translates to CASSFESIGGYTF.

This clonotype was detected only a few times. Germline is not matched at one junction end, which may reflect a read error. The chain joins TRBV7-9 to TRBJ2-4; 8 bases are shared with TRBD1. This CDR3 comprises 15 residues. Germline values: CDR1 SEHNR, CDR2 FQNEAQ (reference sequence). CDR3 amino acids: CASSVAGGEGNIQYF. Written as DNA, the CDR3 is TGTGCCAGCAGCGTAGCAGGGGGCGAGGGGAACATTCAGTACTTC.

In its sample, this clonotype was seen many times. The chain couples TRBV12-3 or TRBV12-4 to TRBJ2-2; 12 nucleotides align to TRBD2. CDR3 size: 16 residues. V shed 8 bases and J 0 bases; nucleotides not matched to a gene: 4. CDR3 sequence: CASYGLAGTNTGELFF. The CDR3, as DNA: TGTGCCAGCTACGGACTAGCGGGGACGAACACCGGGGAGCTGTTTTTT.

Many counts were recorded for this clonotype. This chain connects TRBV12-3 or TRBV12-4 to TRBJ1-5; D is unresolved. Between the trimmed V and J ends, which lost 3 bases and 2 bases, there was a span of 11 bases. The CDR3 runs to 15 residues. The CDR3 sequence: CASSLISTRNQPQHF. CDR3 DNA sequence: TGTGCCAGCAGTTTGATATCCACGCGCAATCAGCCCCAGCATTTT.

This clonotype has a single count. The chain uses TRBV18 and TRBJ2-2; D remains unclear. V was shortened by 10 bases and J by 1 base, with 13 bases between the two germline ends. The V gene's germline CDR1 is KGHSH and CDR2 LQKENI. CDR3 length: 14 amino acids. CDR3 residues: CATNEQQNTGELFF. Written as DNA, the CDR3 is TGTGCCACCAATGAACAGCAGAACACCGGGGAGCTGTTTTTT.

The rearrangement links TRBV7-9 to TRBJ2-3; D is unclear. Deletions cut 0 bases from V and 7 bases from J, with 11 bases between. CDR1 and CDR2 (germline): SEHNR, FQNEAQ (reference sequence). The CDR3 consists of 14 residues. The CDR3: CASSLAPQRYTQYF. The DNA of the CDR3 is TGTGCCAGCAGCTTAGCCCCTCAGAGATATACGCAGTATTTT.

This clonotype came up once. The rearrangement uses TRBV7-9 and TRBJ1-1; weak D call: TRBD1 (6 bases). V gave up 5 bases and J gave up 10 bases, with 14 bases separating them. The CDR3 covers 12 residues. Looked up from germline, CDR1 is SEHNR and CDR2 is FQNEAQ (reference sequence). CDR3 in amino acids: CASSNQRGVAFF. CDR3 sequence (DNA): TGTGCCAGCAGCAATCAAAGGGGGGTAGCTTTCTTT. The full variable domain, completed using reference TRBV7-9 and TRBJ1-1, is DTGVSQNPRHKITKRGQNVTFRCDPISEHNRLYWYRQTLGQGPEFLTYFQNEAQLEKSRLLSDRFSAERPKGSFSTLEIQRTEQGDSAMYLCASSNQRGVAFFGQGTRLTVV.

This clonotype was counted at least ten times. The chain combines TRBV12-3 or TRBV12-4 with TRBJ2-5; maybe TRBD1 (6 bases). The V gene lost 3 bases and the J gene lost 0 bases, with 11 bases spanning the gap. The CDR3 extends over 15 amino acids. DNA of the CDR3: TGTGCCAGCAGTTTCTCCGGACAGCACCAAGAGACCCAGTACTTC. This gives the protein CASSFSGQHQETQYF.

This clonotype was observed a handful of times. V is TRBV3-1 and J is TRBJ2-5, with 8 bases matching TRBD2. Looked up from germline, CDR1 is LGHDT and CDR2 is YNNKEL (reference sequence). The CDR3 runs 15 residues. V trimming: 0 bases; J trimming: 4 bases; junction bases outside the gene matches: 4. CDR3 DNA sequence: TGTGCCAGCAGCCAAGATCCGGGGGGGCGAGAGACCCAGTACTTC. Translated, it gives CASSQDPGGRETQYF.